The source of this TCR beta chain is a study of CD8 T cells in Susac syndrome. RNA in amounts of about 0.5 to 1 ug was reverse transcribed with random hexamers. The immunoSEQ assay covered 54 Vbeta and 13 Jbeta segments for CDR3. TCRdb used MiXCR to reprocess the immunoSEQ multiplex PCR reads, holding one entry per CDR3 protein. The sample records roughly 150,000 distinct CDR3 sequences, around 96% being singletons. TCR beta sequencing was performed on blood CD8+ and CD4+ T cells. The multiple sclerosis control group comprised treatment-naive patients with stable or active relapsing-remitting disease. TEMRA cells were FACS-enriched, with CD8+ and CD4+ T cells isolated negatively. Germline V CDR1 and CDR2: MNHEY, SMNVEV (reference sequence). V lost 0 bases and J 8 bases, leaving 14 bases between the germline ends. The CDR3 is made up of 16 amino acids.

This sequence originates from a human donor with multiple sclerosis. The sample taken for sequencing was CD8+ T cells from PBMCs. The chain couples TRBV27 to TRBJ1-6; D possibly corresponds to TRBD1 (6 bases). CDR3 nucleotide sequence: TGTGCCAGCAGTTTATCTTCTGGGGGCAGTTATTCACCCCTCCACTTT. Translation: CASSLSSGGSYSPLHF.